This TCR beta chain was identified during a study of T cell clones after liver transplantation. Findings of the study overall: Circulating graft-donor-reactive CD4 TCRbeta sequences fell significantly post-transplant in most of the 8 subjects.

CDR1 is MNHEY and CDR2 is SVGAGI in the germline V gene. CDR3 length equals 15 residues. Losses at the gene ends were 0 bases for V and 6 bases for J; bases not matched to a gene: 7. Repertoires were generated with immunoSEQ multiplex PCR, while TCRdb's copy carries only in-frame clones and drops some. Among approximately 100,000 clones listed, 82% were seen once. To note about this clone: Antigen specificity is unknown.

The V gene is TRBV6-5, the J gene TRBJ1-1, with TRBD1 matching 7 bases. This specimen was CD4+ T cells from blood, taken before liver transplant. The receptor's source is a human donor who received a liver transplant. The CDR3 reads CASSYSNRGLAEAFF. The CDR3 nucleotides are TGTGCCAGCAGTTACTCGAATAGGGGGCTGGCTGAAGCTTTCTTT.